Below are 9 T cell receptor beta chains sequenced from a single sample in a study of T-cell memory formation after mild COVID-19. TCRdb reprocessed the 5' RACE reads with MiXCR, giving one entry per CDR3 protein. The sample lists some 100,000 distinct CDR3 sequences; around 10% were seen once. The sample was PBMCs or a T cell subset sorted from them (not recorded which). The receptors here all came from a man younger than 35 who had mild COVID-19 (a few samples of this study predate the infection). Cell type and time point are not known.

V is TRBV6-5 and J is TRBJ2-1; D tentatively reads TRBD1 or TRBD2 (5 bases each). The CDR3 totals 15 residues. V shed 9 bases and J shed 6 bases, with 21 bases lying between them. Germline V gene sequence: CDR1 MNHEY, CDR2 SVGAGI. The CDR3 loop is CASEMGPQSSNEQFF. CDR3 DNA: TGTGCCAGTGAGATGGGACCGCAGTCCAGCAATGAGCAGTTCTTC.

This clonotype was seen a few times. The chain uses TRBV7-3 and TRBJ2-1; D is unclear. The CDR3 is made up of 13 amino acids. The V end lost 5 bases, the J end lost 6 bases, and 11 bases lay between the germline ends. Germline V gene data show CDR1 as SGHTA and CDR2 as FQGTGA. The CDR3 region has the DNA TGTGCCAGCAGCCACGCCGCGAGCAATGAGCAGTTCTTC. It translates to CASSHAASNEQFF.

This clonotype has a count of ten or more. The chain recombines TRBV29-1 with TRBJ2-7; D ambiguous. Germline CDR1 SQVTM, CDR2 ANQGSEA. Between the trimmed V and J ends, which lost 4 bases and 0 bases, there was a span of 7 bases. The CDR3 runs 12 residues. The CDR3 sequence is CSVAESSYEQYF. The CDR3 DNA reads TGCAGCGTTGCAGAAAGCTCCTACGAGCAGTACTTC.

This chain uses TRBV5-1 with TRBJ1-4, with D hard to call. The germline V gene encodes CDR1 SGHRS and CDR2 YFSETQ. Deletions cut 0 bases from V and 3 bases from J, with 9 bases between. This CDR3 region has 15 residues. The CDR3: CASSLGRPANEKLFF. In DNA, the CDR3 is TGCGCCAGCAGCTTGGGTAGGCCGGCTAATGAAAAACTGTTTTTT.

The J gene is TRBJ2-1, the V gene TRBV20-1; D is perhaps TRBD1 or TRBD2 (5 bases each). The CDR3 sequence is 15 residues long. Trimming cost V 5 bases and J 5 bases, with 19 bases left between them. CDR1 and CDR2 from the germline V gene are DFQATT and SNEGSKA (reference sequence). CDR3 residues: CSARIRDPTDNEQFF. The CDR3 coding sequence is TGCAGTGCTCGAATCCGGGACCCCACCGACAATGAGCAGTTCTTC.

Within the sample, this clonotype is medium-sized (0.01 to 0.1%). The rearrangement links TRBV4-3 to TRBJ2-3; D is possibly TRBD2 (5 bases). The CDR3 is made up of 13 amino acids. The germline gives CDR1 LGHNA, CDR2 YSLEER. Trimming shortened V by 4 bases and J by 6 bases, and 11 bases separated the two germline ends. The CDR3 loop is CASSPPRADTQYF. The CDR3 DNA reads TGCGCCAGCAGCCCCCCGAGGGCCGATACGCAGTATTTT.

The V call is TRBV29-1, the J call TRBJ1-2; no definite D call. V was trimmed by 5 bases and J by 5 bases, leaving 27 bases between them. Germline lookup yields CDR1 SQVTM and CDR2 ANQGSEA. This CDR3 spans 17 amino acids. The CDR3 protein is CSVSPAGSTHTRYGYTF. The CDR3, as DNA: TGCAGCGTTTCCCCGGCCGGGAGCACCCATACCCGTTATGGCTACACCTTC.

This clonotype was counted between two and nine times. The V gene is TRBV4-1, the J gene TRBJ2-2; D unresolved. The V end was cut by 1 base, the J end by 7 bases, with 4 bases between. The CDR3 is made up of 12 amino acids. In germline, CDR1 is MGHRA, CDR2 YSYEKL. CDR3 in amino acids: CASSQVIGELFF. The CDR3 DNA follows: TGCGCCAGCAGCCAAGTTATCGGGGAGCTGTTTTTT.

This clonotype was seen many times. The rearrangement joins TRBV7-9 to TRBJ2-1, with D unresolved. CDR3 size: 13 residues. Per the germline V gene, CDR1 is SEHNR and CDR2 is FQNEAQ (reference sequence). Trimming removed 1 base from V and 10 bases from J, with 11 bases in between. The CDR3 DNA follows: TGTGCCAGCAGCTTAGGGCCCGGGCAAGAGCAGTTCTTC. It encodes CASSLGPGQEQFF. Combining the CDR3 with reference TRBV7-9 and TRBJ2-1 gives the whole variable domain DTGVSQNPRHKITKRGQNVTFRCDPISEHNRLYWYRQTLGQGPEFLTYFQNEAQLEKSRLLSDRFSAERPKGSFSTLEIQRTEQGDSAMYLCASSLGPGQEQFFGPGTRLTVL.